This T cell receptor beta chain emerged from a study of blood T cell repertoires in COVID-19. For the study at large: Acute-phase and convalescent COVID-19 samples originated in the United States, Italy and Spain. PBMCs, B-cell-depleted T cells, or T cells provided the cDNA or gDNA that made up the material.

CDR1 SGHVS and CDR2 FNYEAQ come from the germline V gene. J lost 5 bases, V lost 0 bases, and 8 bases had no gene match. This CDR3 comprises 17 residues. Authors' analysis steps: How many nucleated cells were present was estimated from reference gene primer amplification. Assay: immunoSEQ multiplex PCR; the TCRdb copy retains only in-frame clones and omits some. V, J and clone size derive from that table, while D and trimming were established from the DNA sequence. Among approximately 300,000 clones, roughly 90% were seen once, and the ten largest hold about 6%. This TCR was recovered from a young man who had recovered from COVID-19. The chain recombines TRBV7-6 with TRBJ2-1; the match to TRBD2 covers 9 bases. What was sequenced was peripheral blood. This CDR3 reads CASSLALGLAGHNEQFF. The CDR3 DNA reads TGTGCCAGCAGCTTAGCGCTGGGGCTAGCGGGACACAATGAGCAGTTCTTC.